These 18 T cell receptor beta chains were sequenced from one sample in a study of shared clonotypes between healthy human individuals. Produced via immunoSEQ multiplex PCR; TCRdb's table is partial and in-frame only. The sample contains just over 2,000,000 clones, about 94% of which appear only once. CD45RO-negative cells were positively selected for CCR7, leaving out terminally differentiated effector memory CD45RA+ cells. Sequencing was carried out using naive CD8+ T cells sorted from blood. These receptors originate from a man between 18 and 35 years old in good health.

The chain carries TRBV5-4 and TRBJ2-7; TRBD1 agrees at 7 bases. V gave up 3 bases and J gave up 3 bases; unmatched junction bases: 6. CDR3 length: 14 amino acids. Germline loops: CDR1 SGHNT, CDR2 YYREEE (reference sequence). The CDR3 DNA is TGTGCCAGCAGCTCGTGGGGACAGAACTACGAGCAGTACTTC. Amino acids: CASSSWGQNYEQYF.

This clone is a singleton in its sample. CDR3 DNA: TGTGCCAGCAGTTTCTCCCCTAGCGGTGCAAACCACTACAATGAGCAGTTCTTC. Protein: CASSFSPSGANHYNEQFF. The chain recombines TRBV28 with TRBJ2-1, with TRBD2 matching 7 bases. The V and J ends lost 3 bases and 3 bases, in that order; junction bases with no gene match: 14. CDR3 length equals 18 residues. Germline V CDR1 and CDR2: MDHEN, SYDVKM.

This clone is a singleton in its sample. The chain couples TRBV9 to TRBJ1-2; no clear D gene. The CDR3 length is 12 residues. The V and J ends lost 3 bases and 4 bases respectively, with 7 bases between them. Germline values: CDR1 SGDLS, CDR2 YYNGEE. This CDR3 is CASSEEGYGYTF. CDR3 nucleotides: TGTGCCAGCAGCGAGGAAGGCTATGGCTACACCTTC. The whole variable domain, filled in from reference TRBV9 and TRBJ1-2, reads DSGVTQTPKHLITATGQRVTLRCSPRSGDLSVYWYQQSLDQGLQFLIQYYNGEERAKGNILERFSAQQFPDLHSELNLSSLELGDSALYFCASSEEGYGYTFGSGTRLTVV.

This CDR3 reads CASTRTGGKETQYF. The CDR3 coding sequence is TGTGCCAGCACCCGGACGGGGGGTAAAGAGACCCAGTACTTC. This chain joins TRBV25-1 and TRBJ2-5, with TRBD2 matching 7 bases. V was pared by 7 bases and J by 3 bases, with 8 bases of the junction left unmatched. CDR3 length equals 14 residues. Germline V gene data show CDR1 as MGHDK and CDR2 as SYGVNS.

This chain joins TRBV9 and TRBJ2-2; possibly TRBD2 for D (6 bases). The CDR3 is 18 residues long. In germline, CDR1 is SGDLS, CDR2 YYNGEE. V gave up 2 bases and J gave up 3 bases, with 20 bases separating them. This chain's CDR3 is CASSVTQFPGLHTGELFF. For the CDR3, the DNA is TGTGCCAGCAGCGTCACTCAATTTCCGGGACTCCACACCGGGGAGCTGTTTTTT. Full variable domain (outside the CDR3, taken from reference TRBV9 and TRBJ2-2): DSGVTQTPKHLITATGQRVTLRCSPRSGDLSVYWYQQSLDQGLQFLIQYYNGEERAKGNILERFSAQQFPDLHSELNLSSLELGDSALYFCASSVTQFPGLHTGELFFGEGSRLTVL.

The CDR3 DNA reads TGTGCCAGCAGCTTGGAACTAGCGGGAGTGGTGGAGCAGTACTTC. Residues: CASSLELAGVVEQYF. This sequence joins TRBV5-4 and TRBJ2-7; 11 bases line up with TRBD2. Unmatched junction bases numbered 6, after V lost 0 bases and J lost 7 bases. Germline loops: CDR1 SGHNT, CDR2 YYREEE (reference sequence). This CDR3 comprises 15 residues.

V usage is TRBV7-2 and J usage is TRBJ2-2; D may be TRBD2 (5 bases). There are 16 residues in the CDR3. The V end lost 1 base, the J end lost 2 bases, and 11 bases lay between the germline ends. Germline CDR1 is SGHTA and CDR2 is FQGNSA. The CDR3 loop is CASSLGTTINTGELFF. The CDR3 nucleotides read TGTGCCAGCAGCTTAGGTACGACTATCAACACCGGGGAGCTGTTTTTT.

The chain carries TRBV6-5 and TRBJ2-1; 12 bases align to TRBD2. The CDR3 has 15 amino acids. Germline-derived CDR1 and CDR2 are MNHEY and SVGAGI. The trim removed 7 bases at V and 4 bases at J, leaving 5 bases unmatched. The CDR3 nucleotides read TGTGCCAGCACCACCGGGACTAGCGGGTACAATGAGCAGTTCTTC. Translated, it gives CASTTGTSGYNEQFF.

The chain couples TRBV7-9 to TRBJ2-7; 12 nucleotides agree with TRBD2. Per the germline V gene, CDR1 is SEHNR and CDR2 is FQNEAQ (reference sequence). V lost 6 bases to trimming and J lost 2 bases; unmatched junction nucleotides: 5. This CDR3 region has 15 residues. Here the CDR3 DNA reads TGTGCCAGCAGTTCGACTAGCGGGAGACCCTACGAGCAGTACTTC. Its translation: CASSSTSGRPYEQYF.

As regards this clone: Other DNA sequences in this specimen translate into the identical CDR3. This chain uses TRBV5-1 with TRBJ2-7, with D perhaps TRBD2 (6 bases). The CDR3 consists of 15 residues. Germline V gives CDR1 SGHRS, CDR2 YFSETQ. V was shortened by 0 bases and J by 0 bases, with 10 bases between the two germline ends. The CDR3 is CASSLAGGSSYEQYF. For the CDR3, the DNA is TGCGCCAGCAGCTTGGCCGGGGGTAGCTCCTACGAGCAGTACTTC.

This clone was seen a single time. The chain is built from TRBV7-2 and TRBJ2-3; D is ambiguous. The CDR3 is made up of 13 amino acids. The V end was cut by 4 bases, the J end by 4 bases, with 9 bases between. The germline V gene has CDR1 SGHTA and CDR2 FQGNSA. CDR3 sequence (DNA): TGTGCCAGCAGCTACCCCGGGTCAGATACGCAGTATTTT. It translates to CASSYPGSDTQYF.

The chain has TRBV2 and TRBJ2-3, with 8 positions matching TRBD1. CDR3 size: 16 residues. Trimming took 6 bases from V and 1 from J; bases not matched to a gene: 9. Germline values: CDR1 SNHLY, CDR2 FYNNEI. Written as DNA, the CDR3 is TGTGCCAGCAGCCGTCCGGGACAGGACCGCACAGATACGCAGTATTTT. Protein product: CASSRPGQDRTDTQYF.

The chain uses TRBV7-9 and TRBJ2-5; D is ambiguous. Germline V CDR1 and CDR2: SEHNR, FQNEAQ (reference sequence). There are 15 residues in the CDR3. Between the trimmed V and J ends, which lost 0 bases and 5 bases, there was a span of 13 bases. In DNA form, the CDR3 reads TGTGCCAGCAGCTTAGCAAGGGTAGGACGGGAGACCCAGTACTTC. This gives the protein CASSLARVGRETQYF.

V gene TRBV10-2 combines with J gene TRBJ1-4; D perhaps matches TRBD1 (5 bases). V was shortened by 0 bases and J by 3 bases, with 14 bases between the two germline ends. The germline gives CDR1 WSHSY, CDR2 SAAADI. This CDR3 comprises 17 residues. The CDR3 reads CASSESTRVPANEKLFF. The CDR3 bases are TGCGCCAGCAGTGAGTCCACCAGGGTCCCCGCTAATGAAAAACTGTTTTTT.

The CDR3 coding sequence is TGTGCCAGCAAAAGGACGGGAGGAACCCCCGGGGAGCTGTTTTTT. Translating gives CASKRTGGTPGELFF. The chain carries TRBV6-5 and TRBJ2-2; 7 nucleotides match TRBD2. CDR3 length equals 15 residues. Germline CDR1 reads MNHEY; CDR2 reads SVGAGI. J was trimmed by 6 bases and V by 7 bases; bases with no gene match: 11.

This CDR3 is CASSVGGGRAGELFF. The DNA for the CDR3 is TGTGCCAGCAGCGTAGGAGGAGGGCGCGCCGGGGAGCTGTTTTTT. The chain uses TRBV9 and TRBJ2-2; a weak D match, TRBD2 (6 bases). This CDR3 is 15 amino acids long. Trimming stripped 0 bases from V and 6 bases from J, with 12 bases between. Germline CDR1 reads SGDLS; CDR2 reads YYNGEE. Variable domain in full (rest from reference TRBV9 and TRBJ2-2): DSGVTQTPKHLITATGQRVTLRCSPRSGDLSVYWYQQSLDQGLQFLIQYYNGEERAKGNILERFSAQQFPDLHSELNLSSLELGDSALYFCASSVGGGRAGELFFGEGSRLTVL.

V is TRBV7-9 and J is TRBJ2-5; D not resolved. CDR1 SEHNR and CDR2 FQNEAQ come from the germline V gene (reference sequence). V shed 7 bases and J shed 0 bases, with 12 bases lying between them. The CDR3 totals 14 residues. The DNA of the CDR3 is TGTGCCAGCACCCGCGACTCGTACCAAGAGACCCAGTACTTC. Its protein product is CASTRDSYQETQYF.

The chain is built from TRBV9 and TRBJ2-7, with a tentative D call TRBD1 (6 bases). This CDR3 region has 16 residues. V dropped 0 bases and J dropped 2 bases, with 15 bases sitting between them. The germline V gene encodes CDR1 SGDLS and CDR2 YYNGEE. DNA for the CDR3: TGTGCCAGCAGCGTAGCTCAGTCAGGGGAAGCCTACGAGCAGTACTTC. It translates to CASSVAQSGEAYEQYF.